The text below deals with one T cell receptor beta chain. Repertoires were generated with immunoSEQ multiplex PCR, while TCRdb's copy carries only in-frame clones and drops some. Among just over 150,000 clones listed, approximately 90% were seen once. This specimen belongs to a study of blood T cell repertoires in COVID-19. The source of this sequence is a young man with COVID-19, enrolled during active disease. The sample taken for sequencing was peripheral blood.

CDR3 DNA: TGCAGCGTCTTTGGTTCTCAGGGGGACCTTTACGAGCAGTACTTC. Protein sequence: CSVFGSQGDLYEQYF. J is TRBJ2-7 and V is TRBV29-1, with TRBD1 matching 7 bases. Germline V gene data show CDR1 as SQVTM and CDR2 as ANQGSEA. The CDR3 is made up of 15 amino acids. With 6 bases clipped from V and 4 bases from J, the junction kept 15 bases outside the gene matches.